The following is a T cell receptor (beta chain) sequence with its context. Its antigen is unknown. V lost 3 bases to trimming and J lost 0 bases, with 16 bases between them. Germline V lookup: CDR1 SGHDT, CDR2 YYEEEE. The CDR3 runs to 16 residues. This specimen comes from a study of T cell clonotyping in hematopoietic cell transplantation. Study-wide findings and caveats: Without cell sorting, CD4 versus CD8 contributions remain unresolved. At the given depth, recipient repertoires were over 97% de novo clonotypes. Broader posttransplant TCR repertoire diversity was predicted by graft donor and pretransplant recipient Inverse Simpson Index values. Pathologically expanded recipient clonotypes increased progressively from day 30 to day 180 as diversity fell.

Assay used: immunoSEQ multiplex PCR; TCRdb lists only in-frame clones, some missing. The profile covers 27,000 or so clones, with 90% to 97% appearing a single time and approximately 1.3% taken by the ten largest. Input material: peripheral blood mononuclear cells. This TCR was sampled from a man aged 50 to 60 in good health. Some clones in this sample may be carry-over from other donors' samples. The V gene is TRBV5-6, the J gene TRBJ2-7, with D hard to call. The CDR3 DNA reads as TGTGCCAGCAGCTCCCTCGTTGAGAAAAGCTCCTACGAGCAGTACTTC. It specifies CASSSLVEKSSYEQYF. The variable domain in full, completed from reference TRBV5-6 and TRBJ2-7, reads DAGVTQSPTHLIKTRGQQVTLRCSPKSGHDTVSWYQQALGQGPQFIFQYYEEEERQRGNFPDRFSGHQFPNYSSELNVNALLLGDSALYLCASSSLVEKSSYEQYFGPGTRLTVT.